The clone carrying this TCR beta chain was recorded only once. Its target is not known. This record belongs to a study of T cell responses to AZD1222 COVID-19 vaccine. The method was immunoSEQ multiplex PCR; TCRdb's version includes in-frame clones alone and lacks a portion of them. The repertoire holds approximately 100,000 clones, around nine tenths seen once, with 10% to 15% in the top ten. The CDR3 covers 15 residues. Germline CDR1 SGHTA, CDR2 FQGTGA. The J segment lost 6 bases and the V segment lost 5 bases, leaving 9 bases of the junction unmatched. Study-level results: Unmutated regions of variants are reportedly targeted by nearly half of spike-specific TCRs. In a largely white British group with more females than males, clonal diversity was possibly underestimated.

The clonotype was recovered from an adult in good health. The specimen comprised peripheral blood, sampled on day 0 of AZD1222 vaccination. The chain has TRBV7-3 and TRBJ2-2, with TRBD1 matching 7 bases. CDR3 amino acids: CASSPSTGYAGELFF. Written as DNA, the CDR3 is TGTGCCAGCAGCCCCTCGACAGGGTACGCCGGGGAGCTGTTTTTT.